The 13 T cell receptor beta chains given below trace back to one sample, sequenced in a study of blood T cell repertoires in COVID-19. Sequencing used immunoSEQ multiplex PCR; TCRdb keeps in-frame clones, though not all of them. The sample lists under 45,000 clones; 65% to 90% were seen once. Input material: peripheral blood. The origin of the receptors is a man aged 35-49 years with active COVID-19.

This clone was picked up a small number of times. The chain is built from TRBV7-8 and TRBJ1-2; weak D call: TRBD1 (6 bases). The CDR3 runs 15 residues. Trimming cost V 1 base and J 6 bases, with 15 bases left between them. CDR1 and CDR2 from the germline V gene are SGHVS and FQNEAQ. The CDR3 sequence: CASSLDWDTSHGYTF. The CDR3 bases are TGTGCCAGCAGCTTAGACTGGGACACCTCCCATGGCTACACCTTC.

This rearrangement joins TRBV5-1 to TRBJ2-1; 13 bases match TRBD2. The CDR3 has 15 residues. Germline V CDR1 and CDR2: SGHRS, YFSETQ. V shed 4 bases and J 3 bases; nucleotides not matched to a gene: 1. The chain's CDR3 is CASSRTSGSYNEQFF. CDR3 bases: TGCGCCAGCAGCCGGACTAGCGGGAGCTACAATGAGCAGTTCTTC.

The V and J genes are TRBV19 and TRBJ2-5; maybe TRBD1 (5 bases). The V and J ends lost 4 bases and 2 bases respectively, with 5 bases between them. The CDR3 covers 12 residues. Germline CDR1 is LNHDA and CDR2 is SQIVND (reference sequence). CDR3 residues: CASSKGQETQYF. CDR3 DNA: TGTGCCAGTAGTAAGGGGCAAGAGACCCAGTACTTC. Drawing the rest from reference TRBV19 and TRBJ2-5, the complete variable domain is DGGITQSPKYLFRKEGQNVTLSCEQNLNHDAMYWYRQDPGQGLRLIYYSQIVNDFQKGDIAEGYSVSREKKESFPLTVTSAQKNPTAFYLCASSKGQETQYFGPGTRLLVL.

This clone has just one count. This sequence joins TRBV5-1 and TRBJ2-7; 10 bases match TRBD1. J was trimmed by 1 base and V by 3 bases; bases with no gene match: 4. This CDR3 has 15 residues. Germline V gene sequence: CDR1 SGHRS, CDR2 YFSETQ. In DNA, the CDR3 is TGCGCCAGCAGCTCCCGACAGGGGGCTTCCTACGAGCAGTACTTC. Translated: CASSSRQGASYEQYF.

This clone was counted once. This chain joins TRBV3-1 (or the pseudogene TRBV3-2) and TRBJ1-2, with D uncertain. The germline gives CDR1 LGHDT, CDR2 YNNKEL (reference sequence). The CDR3 runs to 11 residues. Trimming took off 4 bases at V and 5 bases at J, with 5 bases between the two ends. The CDR3 is CASSRAYGYTF. CDR3 in DNA: TGTGCCAGCAGCCGGGCTTATGGCTACACCTTC.

This chain joins TRBV9 and TRBJ2-2; 10 bases fit TRBD2. Germline V gene lookup returns CDR1 SGDLS and CDR2 YYNGEE. V dropped 6 bases and J dropped 4; count of bases not matched to a gene: 12. This CDR3 region has 17 residues. This chain's CDR3 is CASNRGLAGASTGELFF. The CDR3 coding sequence is TGTGCCAGCAACCGTGGGCTAGCGGGAGCGTCCACCGGGGAGCTGTTTTTT.

This chain uses TRBV6-6 with TRBJ2-1, with D perhaps matching TRBD2 (6 bases). V gave up 6 bases and J gave up 7 bases, with 13 bases separating them. Germline-derived CDR1 and CDR2 are MNHNY and SVGAGI (reference sequence). The CDR3 has 13 amino acids. The CDR3 nucleotides read TGTGCCAGCAGACTCTTGGGGGGAAATGAGCAGTTCTTC. Its translation: CASRLLGGNEQFF.

The J gene is TRBJ1-3, the V gene TRBV7-9; D might be TRBD1 (5 bases). The CDR3 sequence is 16 residues long. Per the germline V gene, CDR1 is SEHNR and CDR2 is FQNEAQ (reference sequence). Trimming left V 8 bases short and J 2 bases short, with 19 bases between. CDR3 sequence (DNA): TGTGCCAGCGCCTCTCTCGCTCGGGGGGCTGGAAACACCATATATTTT. Residues: CASASLARGAGNTIYF.

The gene calls are TRBV29-1 and TRBJ1-1; 8 positions agree with TRBD1. Germline V gene lookup returns CDR1 SQVTM and CDR2 ANQGSEA. The V gene end was trimmed by 4 bases and the J gene end by 7 bases; junction bases not matched to a gene: 8. This CDR3 has 13 residues. The CDR3 nucleotides read TGCAGCGTTGTTGTTGGACAGGGAGTTGAAGCTTTCTTT. This codes for CSVVVGQGVEAFF.

J is TRBJ1-2 and V is TRBV6-5; D not certain. The CDR3 contains 15 residues. Germline lookup yields CDR1 MNHEY and CDR2 SVGAGI. Deletions cut 8 bases from V and 3 bases from J, with 19 bases between. The CDR3 is CASGHPQRGYYGYTF. The CDR3 DNA follows: TGTGCCAGCGGCCATCCCCAGCGAGGGTACTATGGCTACACCTTC.

V usage is TRBV4-2 and J usage is TRBJ2-7; 11 bases line up with TRBD2. The CDR3 has 18 residues. V lost 1 base to trimming and J lost 4 bases; unmatched junction nucleotides: 12. Germline CDR1 and CDR2: LGHNA and YNFKEQ. The CDR3 nucleotides are TGTGCCAGCAGCCAAGTACTAGCGGGAGCCCCTTTGGCGTACGAGCAGTACTTC. Protein sequence: CASSQVLAGAPLAYEQYF.

V is TRBV27 and J is TRBJ2-2, with TRBD1 matching 9 bases. V was clipped by 3 bases and J by 4 bases; unmatched bases: 3. The CDR3 is made up of 15 amino acids. Germline values: CDR1 MNHEY, CDR2 SMNVEV (reference sequence). Here the CDR3 reads CASSFQTGGTGELFF. For the CDR3, the DNA is TGTGCCAGCAGTTTTCAGACAGGGGGCACCGGGGAGCTGTTTTTT.

The chain combines TRBV5-4 with TRBJ2-3; D remains ambiguous. V was shortened by 5 bases and J by 2 bases, with 12 bases between the two germline ends. The CDR3 spans 14 residues. CDR1 is SGHNT and CDR2 is YYREEE in the germline V gene (reference sequence). CDR3 coding DNA: TGTGCCAGCAGTGACGAGCGAACCACAGATACGCAGTATTTT. Amino acids: CASSDERTTDTQYF. The whole variable domain, filled in from reference TRBV5-4 and TRBJ2-3, reads ETGVTQSPTHLIKTRGQQVTLRCSSQSGHNTVSWYQQALGQGPQFIFQYYREEENGRGNFPPRFSGLQFPNYSSELNVNALELDDSALYLCASSDERTTDTQYFGPGTRLTVL.